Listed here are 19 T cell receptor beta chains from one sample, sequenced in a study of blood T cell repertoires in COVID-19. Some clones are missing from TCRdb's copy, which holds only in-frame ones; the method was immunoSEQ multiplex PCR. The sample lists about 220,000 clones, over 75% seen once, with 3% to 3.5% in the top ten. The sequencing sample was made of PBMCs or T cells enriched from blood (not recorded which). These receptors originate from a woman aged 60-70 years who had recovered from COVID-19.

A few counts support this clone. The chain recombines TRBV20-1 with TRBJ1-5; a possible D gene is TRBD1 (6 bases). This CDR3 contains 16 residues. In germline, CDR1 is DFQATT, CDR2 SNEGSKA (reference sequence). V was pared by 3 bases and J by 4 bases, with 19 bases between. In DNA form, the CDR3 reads TGCAGTGCTAGTTATGGCGGGGGGCTAGCAAATCAGCCCCAGCATTTT. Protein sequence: CSASYGGGLANQPQHF.

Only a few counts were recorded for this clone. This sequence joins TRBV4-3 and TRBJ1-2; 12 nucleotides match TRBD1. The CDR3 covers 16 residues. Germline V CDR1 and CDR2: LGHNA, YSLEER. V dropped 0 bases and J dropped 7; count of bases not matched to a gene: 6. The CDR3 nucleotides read TGCGCCAGCAGCCAAGATCGGGGACAGGGGGCGTTTGGCTACACCTTC. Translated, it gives CASSQDRGQGAFGYTF.

CDR3 residues: CASSWSGTGITEAFF. In DNA form, the CDR3 reads TGTGCCAGCAGCTGGTCCGGGACAGGGATTACTGAAGCTTTCTTT. The chain has TRBV5-6 and TRBJ1-1, with 9 bases lining up with TRBD1. The CDR3 spans 15 residues. Per the germline V gene, CDR1 is SGHDT and CDR2 is YYEEEE. The junction had 8 bases not matched to a gene; V was cut back by 3 bases and J by 5 bases.

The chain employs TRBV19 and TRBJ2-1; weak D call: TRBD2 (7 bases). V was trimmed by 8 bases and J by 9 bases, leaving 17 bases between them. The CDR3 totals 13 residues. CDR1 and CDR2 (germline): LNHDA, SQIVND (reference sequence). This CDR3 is CASRLAEGGEQFF. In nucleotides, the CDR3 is TGTGCCAGTCGGCTAGCGGAGGGGGGTGAGCAGTTCTTC.

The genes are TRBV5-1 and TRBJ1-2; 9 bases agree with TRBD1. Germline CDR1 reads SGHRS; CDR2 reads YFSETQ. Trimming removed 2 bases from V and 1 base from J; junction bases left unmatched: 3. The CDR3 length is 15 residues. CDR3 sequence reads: CASSLQGADNYGYTF. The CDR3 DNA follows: TGCGCCAGCAGCTTACAGGGGGCGGATAACTATGGCTACACCTTC.

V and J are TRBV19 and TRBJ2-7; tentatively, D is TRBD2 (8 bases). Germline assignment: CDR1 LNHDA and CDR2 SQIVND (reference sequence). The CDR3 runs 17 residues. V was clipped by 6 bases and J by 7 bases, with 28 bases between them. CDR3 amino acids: CASSPDSGTAIRGEQYF. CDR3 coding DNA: TGTGCCAGTAGCCCCGATAGCGGGACAGCCATCCGGGGAGAGCAGTACTTC.

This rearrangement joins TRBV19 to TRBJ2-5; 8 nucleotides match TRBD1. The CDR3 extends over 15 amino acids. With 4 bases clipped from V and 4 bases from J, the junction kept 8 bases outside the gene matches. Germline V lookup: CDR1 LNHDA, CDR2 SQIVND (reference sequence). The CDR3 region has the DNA TGTGCCAGTAGTACCTACAGGGGGATGGGAGAGACCCAGTACTTC. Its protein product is CASSTYRGMGETQYF. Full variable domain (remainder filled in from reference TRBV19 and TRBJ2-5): DGGITQSPKYLFRKEGQNVTLSCEQNLNHDAMYWYRQDPGQGLRLIYYSQIVNDFQKGDIAEGYSVSREKKESFPLTVTSAQKNPTAFYLCASSTYRGMGETQYFGPGTRLLVL.

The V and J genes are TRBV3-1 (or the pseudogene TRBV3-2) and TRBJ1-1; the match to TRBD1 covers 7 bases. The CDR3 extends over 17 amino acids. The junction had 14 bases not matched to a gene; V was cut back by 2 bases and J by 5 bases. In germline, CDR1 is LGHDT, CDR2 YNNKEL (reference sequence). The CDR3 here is CASSQFVYEGAWTEAFF. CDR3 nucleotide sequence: TGTGCCAGCAGCCAATTCGTTTACGAGGGGGCGTGGACTGAAGCTTTCTTT.

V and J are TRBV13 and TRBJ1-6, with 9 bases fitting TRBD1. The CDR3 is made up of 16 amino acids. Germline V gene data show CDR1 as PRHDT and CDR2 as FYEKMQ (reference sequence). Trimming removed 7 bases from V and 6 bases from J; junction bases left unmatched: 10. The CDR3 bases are TGTGCCAGCATGTCGACGGGACAGGGACGTAATTCACCCCTCCACTTT. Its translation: CASMSTGQGRNSPLHF.

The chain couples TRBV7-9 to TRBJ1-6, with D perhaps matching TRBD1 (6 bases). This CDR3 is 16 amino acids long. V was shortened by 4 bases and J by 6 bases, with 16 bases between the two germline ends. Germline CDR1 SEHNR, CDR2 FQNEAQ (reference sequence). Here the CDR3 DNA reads TGTGCCAGCAGCTCCCCTAGCGGGGGGCCTAATTCACCCCTCCACTTT. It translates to CASSSPSGGPNSPLHF. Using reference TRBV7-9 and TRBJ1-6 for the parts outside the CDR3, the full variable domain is DTGVSQNPRHKITKRGQNVTFRCDPISEHNRLYWYRQTLGQGPEFLTYFQNEAQLEKSRLLSDRFSAERPKGSFSTLEIQRTEQGDSAMYLCASSSPSGGPNSPLHFGNGTRLTVT.

The CDR3 bases are TGTGCCAGCAGCCAACAAAGACTAACGGTCTCTGGTGGCTACACCTTC. The encoded protein is CASSQQRLTVSGGYTF. The V and J genes are TRBV7-8 and TRBJ1-2; unclear D gene. Germline loops: CDR1 SGHVS, CDR2 FQNEAQ. The V gene lost 5 bases and the J gene lost 7 bases, with 23 bases spanning the gap. The CDR3 contains 16 residues.

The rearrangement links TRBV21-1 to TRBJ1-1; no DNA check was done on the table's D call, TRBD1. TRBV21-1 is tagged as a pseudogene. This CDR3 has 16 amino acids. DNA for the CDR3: TGTGCCAGCAGCAAGTTCTTTCCGGGACAGGGTGTTGAAGCTTTCTTT. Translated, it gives CASSKFFPGQGVEAFF.

The CDR3 here is CASSLDYQPQHF. CDR3 nucleotides: TGTGCCAGCAGCTTAGACTATCAGCCCCAGCATTTT. V is TRBV7-2 and J is TRBJ1-5; D call uncertain. Trimming shortened V by 1 base and J by 5 bases, and 3 bases separated the two germline ends. This CDR3 region has 12 residues. From germline, CDR1 is SGHTA and CDR2 FQGNSA.

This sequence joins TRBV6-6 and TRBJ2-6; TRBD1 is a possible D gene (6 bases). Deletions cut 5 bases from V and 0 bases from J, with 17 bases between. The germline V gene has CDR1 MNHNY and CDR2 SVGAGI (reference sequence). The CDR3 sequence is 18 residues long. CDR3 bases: TGTGCCAGCAGTCCCACCGGGACACGCTACTCTGGGGCCAACGTCCTGACTTTC. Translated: CASSPTGTRYSGANVLTF.

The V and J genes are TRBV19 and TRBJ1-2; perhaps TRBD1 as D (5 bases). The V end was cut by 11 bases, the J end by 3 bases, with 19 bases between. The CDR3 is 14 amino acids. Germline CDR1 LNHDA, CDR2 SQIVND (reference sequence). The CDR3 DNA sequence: TGTGCCGTCGGCAGGAAGGGGATCTACTATGGCTACACCTTC. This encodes CAVGRKGIYYGYTF.

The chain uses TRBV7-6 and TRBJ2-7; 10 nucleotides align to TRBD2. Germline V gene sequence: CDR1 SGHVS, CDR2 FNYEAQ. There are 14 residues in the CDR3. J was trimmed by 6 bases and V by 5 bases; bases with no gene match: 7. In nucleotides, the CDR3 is TGTGCCAGCAGCCCCGCTAGCGGGAGTACCGAGCAGTACTTC. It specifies CASSPASGSTEQYF.

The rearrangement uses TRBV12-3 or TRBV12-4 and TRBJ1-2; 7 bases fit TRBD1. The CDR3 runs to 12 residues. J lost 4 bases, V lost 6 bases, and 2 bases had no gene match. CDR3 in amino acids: CASRRDSYGYTF. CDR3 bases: TGTGCCAGCAGGAGGGACAGCTATGGCTACACCTTC.

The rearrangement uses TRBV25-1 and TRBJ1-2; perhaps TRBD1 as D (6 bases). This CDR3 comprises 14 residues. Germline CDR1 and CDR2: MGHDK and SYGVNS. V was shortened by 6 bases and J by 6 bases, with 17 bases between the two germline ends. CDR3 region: CASSSDPGHHGYTF. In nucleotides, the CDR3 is TGTGCCAGCAGCTCCGACCCGGGACATCATGGCTACACCTTC.

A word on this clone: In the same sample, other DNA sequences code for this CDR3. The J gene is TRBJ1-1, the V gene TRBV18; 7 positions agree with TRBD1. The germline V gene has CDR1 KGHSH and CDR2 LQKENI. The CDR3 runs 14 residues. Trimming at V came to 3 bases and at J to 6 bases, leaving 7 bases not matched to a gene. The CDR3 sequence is CASSPLTGLSEAFF. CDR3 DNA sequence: TGTGCCAGCTCACCGCTGACAGGGCTCTCTGAAGCTTTCTTT.